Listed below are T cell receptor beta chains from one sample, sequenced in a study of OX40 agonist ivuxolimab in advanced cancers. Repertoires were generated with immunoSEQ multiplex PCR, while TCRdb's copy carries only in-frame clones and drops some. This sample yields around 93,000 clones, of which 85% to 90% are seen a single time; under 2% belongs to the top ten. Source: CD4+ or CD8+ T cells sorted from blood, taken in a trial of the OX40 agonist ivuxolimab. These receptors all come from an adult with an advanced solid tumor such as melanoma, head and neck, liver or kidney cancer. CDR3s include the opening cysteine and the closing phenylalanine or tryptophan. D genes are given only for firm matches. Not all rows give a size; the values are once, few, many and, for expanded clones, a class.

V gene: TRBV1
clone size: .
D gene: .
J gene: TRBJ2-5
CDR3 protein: CTSSQEATSGRRETQYF
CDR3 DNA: TGCACCAGCAGCCAAGAAGCGACTAGCGGGAGAAGGGAGACCCAGTACTTC

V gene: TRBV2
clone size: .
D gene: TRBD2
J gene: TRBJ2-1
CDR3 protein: CASSRSGGTYNEQFF
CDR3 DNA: TGTGCCAGCAGCCGTAGCGGGGGGACTTACAATGAGCAGTTCTTC

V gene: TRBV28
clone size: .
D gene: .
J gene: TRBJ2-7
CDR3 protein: CASSLSETYEQYF
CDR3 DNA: TGTGCCAGCAGCTTAAGCGAGACCTACGAGCAGTACTTC

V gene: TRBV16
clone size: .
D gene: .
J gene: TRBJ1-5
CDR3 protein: CASSHRLDQPQHF
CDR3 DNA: TGTGCCAGCAGCCACAGACTCGATCAGCCCCAGCATTTT

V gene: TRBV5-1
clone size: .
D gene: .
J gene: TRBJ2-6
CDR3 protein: CATRRGTGANVLTF
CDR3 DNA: TGCGCCACCCGCCGAGGGACCGGGGCCAACGTCCTGACTTTC

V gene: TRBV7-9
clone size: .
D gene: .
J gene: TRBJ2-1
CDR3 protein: CASSLRGSSYNEQFF
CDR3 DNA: TGTGCCAGCAGCTTGCGGGGCAGCTCCTACAATGAGCAGTTCTTC

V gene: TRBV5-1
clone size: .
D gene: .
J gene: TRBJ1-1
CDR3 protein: CASNPTGGNTEAFF
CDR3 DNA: TGCGCCAGCAACCCGACAGGTGGGAACACTGAAGCTTTCTTT

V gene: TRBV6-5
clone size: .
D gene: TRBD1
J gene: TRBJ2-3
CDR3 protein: CASAPYRGRTDTQYF
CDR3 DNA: TGTGCCAGCGCGCCGTACAGGGGGCGCACAGATACGCAGTATTTT

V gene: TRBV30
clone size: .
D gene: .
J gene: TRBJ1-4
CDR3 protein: CAWSVHGGGEEKLFF
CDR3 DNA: TGTGCCTGGAGTGTACACGGGGGGGGCGAAGAAAAACTGTTTTTT

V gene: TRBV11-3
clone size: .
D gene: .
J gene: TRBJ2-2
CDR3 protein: CASSLGAGGELFF
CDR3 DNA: TGTGCCAGCAGCTTAGGTGCTGGGGGGGAGCTGTTTTTT

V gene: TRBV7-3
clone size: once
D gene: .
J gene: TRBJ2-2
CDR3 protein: CASSLRGQATTGELFF
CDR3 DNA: TGTGCCAGCAGCTTACGGGGGCAGGCGACCACCGGGGAGCTGTTTTTT

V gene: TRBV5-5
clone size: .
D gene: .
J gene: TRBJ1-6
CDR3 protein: CASKSLDRDNSPLHF
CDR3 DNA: TGTGCCAGCAAATCACTGGACAGAGACAATTCACCCCTCCACTTT

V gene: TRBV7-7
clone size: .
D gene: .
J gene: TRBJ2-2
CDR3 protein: CASSLGAGELFF
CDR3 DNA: TGTGCTAGCAGCTTAGGGGCCGGGGAGCTGTTTTTT

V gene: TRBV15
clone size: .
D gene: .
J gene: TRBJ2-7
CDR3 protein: CATCQGGSSYEQYF
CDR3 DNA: TGTGCCACCTGTCAGGGGGGAAGCTCCTACGAGCAGTACTTC

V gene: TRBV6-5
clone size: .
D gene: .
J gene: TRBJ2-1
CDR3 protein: CASSGRTELFF
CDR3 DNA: TGTGCCAGCAGTGGCAGGACTGAGCTGTTCTTC

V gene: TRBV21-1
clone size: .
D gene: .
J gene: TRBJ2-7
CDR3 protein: CASSQRFPGYEQYF
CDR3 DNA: TGTGCCAGCAGCCAGCGATTCCCGGGGTACGAGCAGTACTTC

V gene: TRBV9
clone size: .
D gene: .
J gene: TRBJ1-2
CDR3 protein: CASSVSRYGANYGYTF
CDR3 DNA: TGTGCCAGCAGCGTATCAAGATACGGAGCTAACTATGGCTACACCTTC

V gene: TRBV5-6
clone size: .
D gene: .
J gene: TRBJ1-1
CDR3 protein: CASRKPGEEDTEAFF
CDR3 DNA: TGTGCCAGCAGGAAACCAGGGGAAGAGGATACTGAAGCTTTCTTT

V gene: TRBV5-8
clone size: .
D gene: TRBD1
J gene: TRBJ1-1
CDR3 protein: CASRLTGAINTEAFF
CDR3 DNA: TGTGCCAGCAGGTTGACAGGGGCTATTAACACTGAAGCTTTCTTT

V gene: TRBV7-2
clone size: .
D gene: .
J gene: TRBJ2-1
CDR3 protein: CASSQGPSGGEQFF
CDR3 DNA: TGTGCCAGCAGCCAGGGACCTTCTGGAGGTGAGCAGTTCTTC

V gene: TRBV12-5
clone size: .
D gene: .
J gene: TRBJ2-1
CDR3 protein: CASASGGVAYNEQFF
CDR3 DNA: TGTGCTAGTGCCTCCGGGGGAGTTGCCTACAATGAGCAGTTCTTC

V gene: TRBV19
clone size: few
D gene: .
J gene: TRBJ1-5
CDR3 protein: CASRPQGSNQPQHF
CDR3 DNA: TGTGCCAGCAGGCCCCAGGGTAGCAATCAGCCCCAGCATTTT

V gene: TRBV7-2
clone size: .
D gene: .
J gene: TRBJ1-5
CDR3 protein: CASSLGGSSNQPQHF
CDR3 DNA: TGTGCCAGCAGCTTAGGCGGCAGTAGCAATCAGCCCCAGCATTTT

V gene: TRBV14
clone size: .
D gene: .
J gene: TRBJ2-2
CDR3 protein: CASSQERGTGELFF
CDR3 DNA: TGTGCCAGCAGCCAAGAAAGGGGTACCGGGGAGCTGTTTTTT

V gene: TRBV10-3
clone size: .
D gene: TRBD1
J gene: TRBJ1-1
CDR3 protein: CAISEQGVNTEAFF
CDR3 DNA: TGTGCCATCAGTGAACAGGGGGTGAACACTGAAGCTTTCTTT

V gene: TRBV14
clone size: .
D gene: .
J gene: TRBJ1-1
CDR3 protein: CASARKQGTEAFF
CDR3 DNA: TGTGCCAGCGCCCGGAAACAGGGAACTGAAGCTTTCTTT

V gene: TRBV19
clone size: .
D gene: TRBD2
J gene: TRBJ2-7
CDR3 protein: CASSQGTSGNYEQYF
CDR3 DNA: TGTGCCAGTAGCCAGGGGACTAGCGGAAACTACGAGCAGTACTTC

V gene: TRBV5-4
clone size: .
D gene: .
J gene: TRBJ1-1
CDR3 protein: CASSLGSGWTMNTEAFF
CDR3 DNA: TGTGCCAGCAGCCTTGGGTCAGGTTGGACGATGAACACTGAAGCTTTCTTT

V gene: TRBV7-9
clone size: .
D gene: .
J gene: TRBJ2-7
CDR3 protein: CASSPLRDEQYF
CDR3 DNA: TGTGCCAGCAGCCCGTTGCGCGACGAGCAGTACTTC

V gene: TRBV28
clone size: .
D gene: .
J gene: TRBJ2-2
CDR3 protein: CASLLGLNTGELFF
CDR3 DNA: TGTGCCAGCCTTCTGGGATTGAACACCGGGGAGCTGTTTTTT

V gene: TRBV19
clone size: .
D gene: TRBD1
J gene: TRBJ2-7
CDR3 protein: CASSIVWGQGPYEQYF
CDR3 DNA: TGTGCCAGTAGTATAGTTTGGGGACAGGGGCCCTACGAGCAGTACTTC

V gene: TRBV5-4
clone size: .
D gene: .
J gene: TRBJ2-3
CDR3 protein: CASYSGTSTDTQYF
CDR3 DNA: TGTGCCAGCTATAGCGGAACTAGCACAGATACGCAGTATTTT

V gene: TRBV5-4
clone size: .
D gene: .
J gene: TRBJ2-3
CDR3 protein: CASSLAEVGQSHVDF
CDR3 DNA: TGTGCCAGCAGCTTGGCCGAGGTGGGCCAGTCGCACGTGGATTTT

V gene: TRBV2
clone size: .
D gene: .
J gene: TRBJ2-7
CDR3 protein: CASSEARAQSSYEQYF
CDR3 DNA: TGTGCCAGCAGTGAAGCCCGGGCGCAAAGCTCCTACGAGCAGTACTTC

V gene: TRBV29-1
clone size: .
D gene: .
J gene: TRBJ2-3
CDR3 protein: CSGFGGLGGTGDTQYF
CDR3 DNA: TGCAGCGGATTTGGGGGATTGGGCGGGACGGGGGATACGCAGTATTTT